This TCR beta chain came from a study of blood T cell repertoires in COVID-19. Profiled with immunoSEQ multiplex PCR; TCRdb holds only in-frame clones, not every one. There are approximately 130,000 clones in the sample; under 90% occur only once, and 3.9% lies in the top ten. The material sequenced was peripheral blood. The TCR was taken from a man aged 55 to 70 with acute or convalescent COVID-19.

CDR3 nucleotides: TGTGCCAGTAGTGCATCCACCGGGACAGGGTCAACTGAAGCTTTCTTT. Amino acids: CASSASTGTGSTEAFF. The gene calls are TRBV19 and TRBJ1-1; 9 positions match TRBD1. V gave up 5 bases and J gave up 5 bases; unmatched junction bases: 12. Germline CDR1 is LNHDA and CDR2 is SQIVND (reference sequence). The CDR3 spans 16 residues. The full variable domain, its missing parts supplied by reference TRBV19 and TRBJ1-1, is DGGITQSPKYLFRKEGQNVTLSCEQNLNHDAMYWYRQDPGQGLRLIYYSQIVNDFQKGDIAEGYSVSREKKESFPLTVTSAQKNPTAFYLCASSASTGTGSTEAFFGQGTRLTVV.